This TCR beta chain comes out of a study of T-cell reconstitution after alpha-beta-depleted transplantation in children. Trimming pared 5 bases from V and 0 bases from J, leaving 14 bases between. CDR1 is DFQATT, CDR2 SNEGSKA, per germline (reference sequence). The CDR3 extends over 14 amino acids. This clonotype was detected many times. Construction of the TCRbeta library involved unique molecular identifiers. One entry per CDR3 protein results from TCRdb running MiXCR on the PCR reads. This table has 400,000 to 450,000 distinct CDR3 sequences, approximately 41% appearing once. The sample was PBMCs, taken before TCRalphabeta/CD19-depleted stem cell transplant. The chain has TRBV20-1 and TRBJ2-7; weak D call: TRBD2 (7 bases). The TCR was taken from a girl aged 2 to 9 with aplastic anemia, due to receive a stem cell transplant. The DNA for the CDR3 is TGCAGTGCTGACCCCCGGGGGGCCTCCTACGAGCAGTACTTC. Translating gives CSADPRGASYEQYF.